The 20 T cell receptor beta chains listed next were all sequenced from one sample in a study of long-term antiretroviral therapy in people with HIV. Assay version v3.0 of immunoSEQ was used, and it was run at survey level. Profiling relied on immunoSEQ multiplex PCR, and the TCRdb table lists in-frame clones only, not all of them. The data hold 10,000 to 15,000 clones, with over 65% observed a single time. The sequences come from unsorted PBMCs, collected less than 3.3 years before starting antiretroviral therapy. The receptors come from a man between 40 and 49 years old with HIV.

V and J are TRBV5-1 and TRBJ2-1, with 13 bases lining up with TRBD2. V trimming: 2 bases; J trimming: 14 bases; junction bases outside the gene matches: 10. Germline loops: CDR1 SGHRS, CDR2 YFSETQ. This CDR3 has 15 amino acids. CDR3 sequence (DNA): TGCGCCAGCAGCTTAGAAGGGACTAGCGGGGCGGAGGAGTTCTTC. Translated, it gives CASSLEGTSGAEEFF.

The genes are TRBV28 and TRBJ2-2, with TRBD1 identical over 7 bases. The length of the CDR3 is 16 residues. Germline loops: CDR1 MDHEN, CDR2 SYDVKM. V was clipped by 3 bases and J by 0 bases; unmatched bases: 4. CDR3: CASSFGRGPNTGELFF. Here the CDR3 DNA reads TGTGCCAGCAGTTTCGGTAGGGGGCCGAACACCGGGGAGCTGTTTTTT.

The chain uses TRBV2 and TRBJ2-1; D is possibly TRBD2 (7 bases). The CDR3 is 13 residues long. V was trimmed by 7 bases and J by 6 bases, leaving 13 bases between them. Germline assignment: CDR1 SNHLY and CDR2 FYNNEI. The CDR3 reads CASIGRGANEQFF. The CDR3, as DNA: TGTGCCAGCATTGGACGGGGGGCCAATGAGCAGTTCTTC.

CDR3 in DNA: TGTGCCAGCAGCCCCCGACGGACAGGGAGGAACACTGAAGCTTTCTTT. As protein: CASSPRRTGRNTEAFF. The rearrangement uses TRBV7-2 and TRBJ1-1; 8 nucleotides align to TRBD1. Unmatched junction bases numbered 9, after V lost 5 bases and J lost 1 base. The CDR3 extends over 16 amino acids. Germline V gives CDR1 SGHTA, CDR2 FQGNSA.

This chain links TRBV18 with TRBJ1-5; 9 bases line up with TRBD1. This CDR3 contains 15 residues. Germline V lookup: CDR1 KGHSH, CDR2 LQKENI. After removal of 5 bases from V and 3 bases from J, the junction contained 5 bases not matched to a gene. The CDR3 DNA sequence: TGTGCCAGCTCATCGGGACAGGGAATCAATCAGCCCCAGCATTTT. Protein: CASSSGQGINQPQHF.

This clone showed up just once. The chain is built from TRBV28 and TRBJ1-1; D not certain. Germline lookup yields CDR1 MDHEN and CDR2 SYDVKM. The V end was cut by 11 bases, the J end by 4 bases, with 23 bases between. The CDR3 totals 15 residues. CDR3 DNA sequence: TGTGCCGCTTCCCAGGTTCAGGAATTGGGCACTGAAGCTTTCTTT. Residues: CAASQVQELGTEAFF.

This clone was detected once. The V call is TRBV27, the J call TRBJ1-4; D unresolved. Germline values: CDR1 MNHEY, CDR2 SMNVEV (reference sequence). Trimming took 5 bases from V and 2 from J, leaving 12 bases between them. The CDR3 sequence is 15 residues long. The CDR3 here is CASSPQTYTNEKLFF. The CDR3 region has the DNA TGTGCCAGCAGTCCGCAGACATATACTAATGAAAAACTGTTTTTT.

CDR3 in amino acids: CASSLETGQETQYF. In nucleotides, the CDR3 is TGTGCCAGCAGCTTAGAAACAGGCCAAGAGACCCAGTACTTC. The chain employs TRBV4-2 and TRBJ2-5, with D tentatively TRBD1 (5 bases). The CDR3 covers 14 residues. The ends were cut back, 5 bases at V and 1 base at J, with 11 bases in the middle. CDR1 LGHNA and CDR2 YNFKEQ come from the germline V gene.

The CDR3 protein is CASSDLSVYEQFF. The CDR3 DNA follows: TGTGCCAGCAGTGATTTAAGCGTCTATGAGCAGTTCTTC. V is TRBV28 and J is TRBJ2-1; D not certain. The CDR3 has 13 amino acids. The V gene lost 5 bases and the J gene lost 8 bases, with 13 bases spanning the gap. Looked up from germline, CDR1 is MDHEN and CDR2 is SYDVKM.

The chain joins TRBV13 to TRBJ2-1; tentatively, D is TRBD2 (5 bases). Looked up from germline, CDR1 is PRHDT and CDR2 is FYEKMQ (reference sequence). V lost 5 bases to trimming and J lost 1 base, with 18 bases between them. CDR3 length equals 17 residues. CDR3 amino acids: CASSPYPAGVSYNEQFF. The CDR3 bases are TGTGCCAGCAGCCCGTACCCCGCGGGCGTTTCCTACAATGAGCAGTTCTTC.

This clone was seen a handful of times. This chain connects TRBV28 to TRBJ2-7; perhaps TRBD2 as D (5 bases). Per germline, CDR1 MDHEN and CDR2 SYDVKM. The CDR3 runs to 17 residues. Between the trimmed V and J ends, which lost 3 bases and 3 bases, there was a span of 21 bases. The CDR3 protein is CASSFKRASEDYYEQYF. DNA of the CDR3: TGTGCCAGCAGTTTCAAACGTGCGTCAGAAGACTACTACGAGCAGTACTTC.

The gene calls are TRBV5-4 and TRBJ1-1; the D gene is possibly TRBD1 (5 bases). The V and J ends lost 2 bases and 6 bases respectively, with 11 bases between them. The CDR3 runs to 13 residues. Germline loops: CDR1 SGHNT, CDR2 YYREEE (reference sequence). The DNA of the CDR3 is TGTGCCAGCAGCTTCCCAGGGAGAGCTGAAGCTTTCTTT. Its translation: CASSFPGRAEAFF.

The gene calls are TRBV2 and TRBJ1-1; D is possibly TRBD1 (6 bases). CDR3 length: 15 residues. Trimming took off 5 bases at V and 3 bases at J, with 16 bases between the two ends. CDR1 and CDR2 (germline): SNHLY, FYNNEI. The CDR3 spells CASSLWGRGDTEAFF. CDR3 nucleotides: TGTGCCAGCAGTCTTTGGGGCAGGGGTGACACTGAAGCTTTCTTT. Full variable domain (missing parts from reference TRBV2 and TRBJ1-1): EPEVTQTPSHQVTQMGQEVILRCVPISNHLYFYWYRQILGQKVEFLVSFYNNEISEKSEIFDDQFSVERPDGSNFTLKIRSTKLEDSAMYFCASSLWGRGDTEAFFGQGTRLTVV.

This clone was recorded a few times. The chain couples TRBV7-2 to TRBJ2-3; the D gene is possibly TRBD1 (6 bases). V lost 5 bases to trimming and J lost 2 bases, with 11 bases between them. This CDR3 has 14 residues. The V gene's germline CDR1 is SGHTA and CDR2 FQGNSA. DNA for the CDR3: TGTGCCAGCAGCCGGGACAAAGTCACAGATACGCAGTATTTT. Translating it yields CASSRDKVTDTQYF. Drawing the rest from reference TRBV7-2 and TRBJ2-3, the complete variable domain is GAGVSQSPSNKVTEKGKDVELRCDPISGHTALYWYRQSLGQGLEFLIYFQGNSAPDKSGLPSDRFSAERTGGSVSTLTIQRTQQEDSAVYLCASSRDKVTDTQYFGPGTRLTVL.

The chain links TRBV6-1 to TRBJ2-3; tentative D call: TRBD2 (6 bases). Trimming stripped 2 bases from V and 1 base from J, with 16 bases between. CDR3 size: 17 residues. Germline lookup yields CDR1 MNHNS and CDR2 SASEGT. The CDR3 spells CASSEWGESGGTDTQYF. The DNA for the CDR3 is TGTGCCAGCAGTGAATGGGGGGAGTCGGGGGGCACAGATACGCAGTATTTT.

V usage is TRBV27 and J usage is TRBJ1-2; maybe TRBD1 (5 bases). CDR1 is MNHEY and CDR2 is SMNVEV in the germline V gene (reference sequence). This CDR3 is 16 amino acids long. V lost 5 bases to trimming and J lost 1 base, with 17 bases between them. For the CDR3, the DNA is TGTGCCAGCAGTGGCCGCGGGGCAGCCTATAACTATGGCTACACCTTC. It yields the protein CASSGRGAAYNYGYTF.

The V and J genes are TRBV11-2 and TRBJ2-2; D is ambiguous. The CDR3 is made up of 16 amino acids. From germline, CDR1 is SGHAT and CDR2 FQNNGV. Trimming took 5 bases from V and 1 from J, leaving 14 bases between them. The CDR3 here is CASSPNGWVNTGELFF. CDR3 DNA: TGTGCCAGCAGCCCGAACGGGTGGGTGAACACCGGGGAGCTGTTTTTT.

The V gene is TRBV7-9, the J gene TRBJ2-1; unclear D gene. This CDR3 comprises 16 residues. The V end was cut by 0 bases, the J end by 1 base, with 10 bases between. Germline loops: CDR1 SEHNR, CDR2 FQNEAQ (reference sequence). CDR3 DNA: TGTGCCAGCAGCTTAGCGGGCTCTCCTTCCTACAATGAGCAGTTCTTC. Its protein is CASSLAGSPSYNEQFF.

The chain carries TRBV6-6 and TRBJ1-5; no firm D call. The germline V gene has CDR1 MNHNY and CDR2 SVGAGI (reference sequence). This CDR3 is 14 amino acids long. Trimming removed 5 bases from V and 3 bases from J, with 11 bases in between. The CDR3 region is CASSGTGINQPQHF. CDR3 nucleotides: TGTGCCAGCAGTGGCACCGGGATCAATCAGCCCCAGCATTTT.

V gene TRBV28 combines with J gene TRBJ1-2; 7 bases are shared with TRBD1. With V trimmed by 6 bases and J by 4 bases, 17 bases remained unmatched. The CDR3 runs to 17 residues. In germline, CDR1 is MDHEN, CDR2 SYDVKM. The CDR3 spells CASSYSRDSTRGYGYTF. Written as DNA, the CDR3 is TGTGCCAGCAGCTATTCCCGGGACAGTACGAGAGGCTATGGCTACACCTTC.